This TCR beta chain was captured in a study of CD8+ T cells in alopecia areata. Points from the study as a whole: It was lesional scalp, especially alopecia totalis/universalis, that showed higher clonality than normal scalp. Scalp clonality and expanded CD8+ clones among the top 100 were significantly decreased by tofacitinib.

In each case, RNA was isolated and then reverse transcribed into cDNA as the sequencing template. Method: immunoSEQ multiplex PCR; TCRdb's copy keeps in-frame clones and lacks some. The table has some 200,000 clones, around 57% seen once; the top ten hold more than 1.5%. This clone has only a few counts. The target antigen is unknown. Treatment in this sample: oral pan-JAK inhibitor, 5-10 mg twice daily. Lesional scalp punch biopsies and peripheral blood came from alopecia areata patients. From PBMCs, CD4+ and CD8+ T cells were sorted. The CDR3 consists of 14 residues. Germline V gene data show CDR1 as GTSNPN and CDR2 as SVGIG (reference sequence). J lost 1 base, V lost 1 base, and 1 base had no gene match.

This clonotype was sampled from a human donor with alopecia areata. The V and J genes are TRBV30 and TRBJ2-5, with 9 bases lining up with TRBD1. Source: CD4+ T cells sorted from blood, taken at week 4, from a patient treated with tofacitinib. CDR3 region: CAWSADRGQETQYF. CDR3 nucleotides: TGTGCCTGGAGTGCGGACAGGGGCCAAGAGACCCAGTACTTC.